This T cell receptor (beta chain) stems from a study of blood T cell repertoires in COVID-19 (dated by TCRdb to 2018 to 2020). With respect to the entire study: The collaborator samples originated in the United States, Italy and Spain and spanned the acute and convalescent phases of COVID-19. The prospective study material was composed of cDNA or gDNA derived from T cells, B-cell-depleted T cells, or PBMCs. Subjects who had been exposed to COVID-19, were actively infected with it, or had recovered from it provided the deeply sampled blood TCRbeta repertoires that made up the dataset. The repertoires were made available in a free public database intended to serve as a resource for research on the immune response to SARS-CoV-2. The samples were drawn from two sources: the first 160 participants of the ongoing ImmuneRACE study, and 1,254 subjects contributed by 6 global collaborators. Sample metadata almost always included a de-identified subject ID, COVID-19 status, age in years and sex. Where available, HLA class I and class II types were taken from metadata supplied by the sample provider and were not determined by assay-based typing.

This clone was seen just once. It has no known antigen specificity. No clone much larger than this one lies a single base away; base qualities are absent. Germline trimming amounts to 5 bases on V and 1 base on J, with 5 as the count of junction bases outside the gene matches. The germline V gene yields MDHEN for CDR1 and SYDVKM for CDR2. Measured from the cysteine to the phenylalanine, the CDR3 is 16 residues long. Only the CDR3 part of the read is kept: 48 bases, read in frame from the first base. TCRbeta CDR3 regions were amplified from genomic DNA by means of the immunoSEQ Assay, a bias-controlled multiplex PCR. On the study's bioinformatics: The number of nucleated cells in each sample was estimated by amplification of reference gene primers within the assay. Sequence reads were collapsed and filtered to measure the absolute abundance of every unique TCRbeta CDR3 rearrangement. For each sample, productive Simpson clonality was calculated as the square root of Simpson's diversity index across productive rearrangements. This immuneACCESS table, as held by TCRdb, lists in-frame sequences with V and J called but not all clones. Of the missing ones, under half trace to an unresolved V gene in checked studies; the others have no known cause. The V and J calls and clone size were taken over from that table, and D and trimming were inferred from the DNA. This sample holds some 30,000 clones; 65% to 90% were observed only once. The leading ten clones occupy around 7% of the sample.

General findings and caveats noted by the study authors: The amount of clinical and demographic metadata varied by source and participant and was provided uncurated.

Collaborating institutions collected whole blood in K2EDTA tubes following their own protocols. For TCRbeta analysis, collaborator samples were shipped as frozen whole blood, as isolated PBMCs, or as DNA extracted from either sample type. Material: peripheral blood. The rearrangement combines TRBV28 with TRBJ2-1; TRBD2 matches 10 bases in the middle. This clonotype was obtained from a man in his sixties with active COVID-19. Here the CDR3 is given as CASSGLAAQSYNEQFF. The nucleotide sequence reads as follows: TGTGCCAGCAGTGGACTAGCGGCTCAGTCCTACAATGAGCAGTTCTTC.